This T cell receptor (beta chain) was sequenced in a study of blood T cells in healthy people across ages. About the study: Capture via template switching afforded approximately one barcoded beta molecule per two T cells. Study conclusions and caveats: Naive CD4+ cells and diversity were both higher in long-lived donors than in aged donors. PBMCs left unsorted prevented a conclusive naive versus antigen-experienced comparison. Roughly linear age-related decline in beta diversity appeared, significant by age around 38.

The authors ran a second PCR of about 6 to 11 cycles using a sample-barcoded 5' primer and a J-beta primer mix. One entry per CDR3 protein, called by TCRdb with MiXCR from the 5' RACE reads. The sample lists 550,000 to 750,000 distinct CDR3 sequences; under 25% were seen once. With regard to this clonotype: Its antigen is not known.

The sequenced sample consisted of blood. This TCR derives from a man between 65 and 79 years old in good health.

The CDR3: CASHGRGPSGNTIYF. The CDR3 DNA is TGTGCCAGCCACGGTCGGGGCCCCTCTGGAAACACCATATATTTT. The genes are TRBV28 and TRBJ1-3, with a weak D call TRBD1 (5 bases). Trimming removed 8 bases from V and 0 bases from J, with 14 bases in between. The CDR3 covers 15 residues. Germline V lookup: CDR1 MDHEN, CDR2 SYDVKM.